The 5 T cell receptor beta chains below were found in one sample sequenced in a study of Tregs in tolerant kidney transplant recipients. Libraries were prepared by immunoSEQ multiplex PCR; TCRdb keeps only in-frame clonotypes and omits some of them. Among 75,000 to 100,000 clones listed, 85% to 95% were seen once. Specimen: CD8+ T cells from blood. The receptors were gathered from a human donor in good health.

The chain combines TRBV5-1 with TRBJ2-2, with unresolved D. The ends were cut back, 0 bases at V and 6 bases at J, with 12 bases in the middle. Germline-derived CDR1 and CDR2 are SGHRS and YFSETQ. The CDR3 is made up of 15 amino acids. This CDR3 is CASSLVGPIAGELFF. CDR3 in DNA: TGCGCCAGCAGCTTGGTTGGTCCTATCGCCGGGGAGCTGTTTTTT.

The genes are TRBV7-9 and TRBJ2-5; D gene unclear. V lost 7 bases and J lost 1, with 19 bases in between. The CDR3 consists of 16 residues. The germline V gene encodes CDR1 SEHNR and CDR2 FQNEAQ (reference sequence). CDR3 DNA sequence: TGTGCCAGCACCAATTTAGGCAGATACTCCCAAGAGACCCAGTACTTC. Residues: CASTNLGRYSQETQYF. The full variable domain, in which reference TRBV7-9 and TRBJ2-5 provide the parts outside the CDR3, is DTGVSQNPRHKITKRGQNVTFRCDPISEHNRLYWYRQTLGQGPEFLTYFQNEAQLEKSRLLSDRFSAERPKGSFSTLEIQRTEQGDSAMYLCASTNLGRYSQETQYFGPGTRLLVL.

CDR3 protein: CASRPPSDSYNEQFF. As DNA, the CDR3 is TGTGCCAGCAGGCCCCCTAGCGACTCCTACAATGAGCAGTTCTTC. The gene calls are TRBV7-9 and TRBJ2-1; D may be TRBD2 (6 bases). CDR3 size: 15 residues. Per the germline V gene, CDR1 is SEHNR and CDR2 is FQNEAQ (reference sequence). V was cut by 6 bases and J by 0 bases, with 12 bases left in between. Looking up the rest from reference TRBV7-9 and TRBJ2-1 gives the full variable domain: DTGVSQNPRHKITKRGQNVTFRCDPISEHNRLYWYRQTLGQGPEFLTYFQNEAQLEKSRLLSDRFSAERPKGSFSTLEIQRTEQGDSAMYLCASRPPSDSYNEQFFGPGTRLTVL.

CDR3 bases: TGTGCCAGCAGTGAAGAGCGGGAGGGCAGAAACGAGCAGTACTTC. Its protein product is CASSEEREGRNEQYF. This chain links TRBV6-1 with TRBJ2-7; TRBD2 aligns across 10 bases. Germline V gives CDR1 MNHNS, CDR2 SASEGT. V dropped 1 base and J dropped 5; count of bases not matched to a gene: 5. There are 15 residues in the CDR3.

V and J are TRBV7-3 and TRBJ2-1, with D possibly being TRBD1 or TRBD2 (5 bases each). CDR1 is SGHTA and CDR2 is FQGTGA in the germline V gene. V was clipped by 1 base and J by 9 bases, with 19 bases between them. The CDR3 totals 16 residues. The CDR3 sequence: CASSLRGWGTKPEQFF. The CDR3 DNA reads as TGTGCCAGCAGCTTAAGGGGTTGGGGGACGAAACCTGAGCAGTTCTTC.